This T cell receptor beta chain was observed in a study of blood T cell repertoires in COVID-19. Overall study context: COVID-19 samples collected from the United States, Italy and Spain covered acute and convalescent phases.

CDR1 LNHDA and CDR2 SQIVND come from the germline V gene (reference sequence). The CDR3 runs to 16 residues. The ends lost 3 bases at V and 0 bases at J; junction bases unmatched: 4. Per the original methods: For nucleated cells, counts were estimated from reference gene primer amplification. Clones were read by immunoSEQ multiplex PCR, and TCRdb kept only the in-frame ones, dropping some. V and J calls and clone size come straight from that table; D and trimming were deduced from the DNA. The data contain roughly 250,000 clones, about 90% of them singletons. Sequenced: peripheral blood. The rearrangement joins TRBV19 to TRBJ2-3, with 9 positions matching TRBD2. This clonotype was obtained from a woman between 40 and 50 years old with acute or convalescent COVID-19. The CDR3 sequence: CASSIGLAGSTDTQYF. In nucleotides, the CDR3 is TGTGCCAGTAGTATCGGGCTAGCGGGGAGCACAGATACGCAGTATTTT.